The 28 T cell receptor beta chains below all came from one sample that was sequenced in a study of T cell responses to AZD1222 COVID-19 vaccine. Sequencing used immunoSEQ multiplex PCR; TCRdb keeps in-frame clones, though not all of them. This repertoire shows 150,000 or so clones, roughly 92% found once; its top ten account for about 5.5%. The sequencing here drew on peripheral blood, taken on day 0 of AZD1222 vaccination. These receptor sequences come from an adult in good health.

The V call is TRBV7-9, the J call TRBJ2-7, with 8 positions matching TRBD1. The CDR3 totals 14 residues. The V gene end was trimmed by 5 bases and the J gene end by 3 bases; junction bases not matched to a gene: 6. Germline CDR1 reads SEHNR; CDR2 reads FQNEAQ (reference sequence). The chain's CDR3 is CASSTGQGVYEQYF. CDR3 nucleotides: TGTGCCAGCAGCACTGGACAGGGTGTCTACGAGCAGTACTTC.

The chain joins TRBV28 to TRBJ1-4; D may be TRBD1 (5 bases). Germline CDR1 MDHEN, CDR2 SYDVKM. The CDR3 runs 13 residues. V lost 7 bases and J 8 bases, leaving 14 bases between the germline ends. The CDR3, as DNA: TGTGCCAGCACCGATGTGACAGCCGAAAAACTGTTTTTT. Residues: CASTDVTAEKLFF.

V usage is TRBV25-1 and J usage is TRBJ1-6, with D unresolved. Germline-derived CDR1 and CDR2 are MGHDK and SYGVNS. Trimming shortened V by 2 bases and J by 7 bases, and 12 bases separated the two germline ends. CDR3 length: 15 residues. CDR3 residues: CASSEPAHGNSPLHF. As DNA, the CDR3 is TGTGCCAGCAGTGAACCGGCTCACGGGAATTCACCCCTCCACTTT.

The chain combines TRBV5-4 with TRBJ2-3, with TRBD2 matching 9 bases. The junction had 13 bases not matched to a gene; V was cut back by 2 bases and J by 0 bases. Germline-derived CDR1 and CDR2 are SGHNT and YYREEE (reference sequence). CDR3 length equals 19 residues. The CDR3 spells CASSLPGTSLSRSTDTQYF. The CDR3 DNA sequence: TGTGCCAGCAGCTTACCCGGGACTAGCTTGAGTCGGAGCACAGATACGCAGTATTTT.

The DNA for the CDR3 is TGTGCCAGCAGCCGGACAGGGGAGGCCGGTCAGCCCCAGCATTTT. Its translation is CASSRTGEAGQPQHF. The chain combines TRBV7-9 with TRBJ1-5, with 9 positions matching TRBD1. The V segment lost 5 bases and the J segment 6 bases; nucleotides outside the gene matches: 8. This CDR3 has 15 residues. Per the germline V gene, CDR1 is SEHNR and CDR2 is FQNEAQ (reference sequence).

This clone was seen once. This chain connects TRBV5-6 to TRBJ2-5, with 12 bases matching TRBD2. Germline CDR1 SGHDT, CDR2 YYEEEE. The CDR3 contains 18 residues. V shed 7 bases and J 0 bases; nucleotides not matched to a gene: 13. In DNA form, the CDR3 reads TGTGCCAGCTCACTCCATCTAGCGGGAGGGAACCACCAAGAGACCCAGTACTTC. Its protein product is CASSLHLAGGNHQETQYF.

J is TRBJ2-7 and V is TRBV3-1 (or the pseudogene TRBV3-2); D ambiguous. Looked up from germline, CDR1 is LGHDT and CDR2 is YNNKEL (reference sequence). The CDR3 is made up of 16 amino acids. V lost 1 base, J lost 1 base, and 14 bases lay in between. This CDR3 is CASSQVWRPSSYEQYF. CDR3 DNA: TGTGCCAGCAGCCAAGTCTGGCGGCCCTCATCCTACGAGCAGTACTTC.

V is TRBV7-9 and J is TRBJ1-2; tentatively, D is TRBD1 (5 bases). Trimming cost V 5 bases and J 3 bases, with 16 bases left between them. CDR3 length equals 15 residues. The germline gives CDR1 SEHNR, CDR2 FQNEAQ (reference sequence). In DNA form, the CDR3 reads TGTGCCAGCAGCAATCGGGCAGGGAGGGACTATGGCTACACCTTC. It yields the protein CASSNRAGRDYGYTF.

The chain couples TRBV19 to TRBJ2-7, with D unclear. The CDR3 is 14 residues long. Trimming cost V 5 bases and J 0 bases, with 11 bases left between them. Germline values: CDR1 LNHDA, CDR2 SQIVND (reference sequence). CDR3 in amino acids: CASSPQAASYEQYF. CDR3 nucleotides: TGTGCCAGTAGTCCTCAGGCAGCCTCCTACGAGCAGTACTTC. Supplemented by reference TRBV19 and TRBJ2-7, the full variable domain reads DGGITQSPKYLFRKEGQNVTLSCEQNLNHDAMYWYRQDPGQGLRLIYYSQIVNDFQKGDIAEGYSVSREKKESFPLTVTSAQKNPTAFYLCASSPQAASYEQYFGPGTRLTVT.

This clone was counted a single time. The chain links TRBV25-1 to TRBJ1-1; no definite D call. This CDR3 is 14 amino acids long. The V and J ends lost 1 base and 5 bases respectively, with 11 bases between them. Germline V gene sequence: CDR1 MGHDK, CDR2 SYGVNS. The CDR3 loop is CASSEWRSGTEAFF. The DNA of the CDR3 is TGTGCCAGCAGTGAATGGCGGAGTGGGACTGAAGCTTTCTTT.

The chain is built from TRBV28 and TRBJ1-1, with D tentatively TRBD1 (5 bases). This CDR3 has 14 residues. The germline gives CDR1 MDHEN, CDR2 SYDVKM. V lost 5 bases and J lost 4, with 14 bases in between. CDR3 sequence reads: CASSVPGGSTEAFF. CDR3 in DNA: TGTGCCAGCAGTGTCCCCGGGGGGAGCACTGAAGCTTTCTTT. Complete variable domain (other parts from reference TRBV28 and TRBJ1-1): DVKVTQSSRYLVKRTGEKVFLECVQDMDHENMFWYRQDPGLGLRLIYFSYDVKMKEKGDIPEGYSVSREKKERFSLILESASTNQTSMYLCASSVPGGSTEAFFGQGTRLTVV.

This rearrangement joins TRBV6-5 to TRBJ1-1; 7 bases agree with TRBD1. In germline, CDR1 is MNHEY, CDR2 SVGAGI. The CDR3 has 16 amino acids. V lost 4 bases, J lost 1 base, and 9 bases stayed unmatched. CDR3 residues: CASSSPADRANTEAFF. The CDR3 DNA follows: TGTGCCAGCAGTTCCCCGGCCGACAGGGCGAACACTGAAGCTTTCTTT.

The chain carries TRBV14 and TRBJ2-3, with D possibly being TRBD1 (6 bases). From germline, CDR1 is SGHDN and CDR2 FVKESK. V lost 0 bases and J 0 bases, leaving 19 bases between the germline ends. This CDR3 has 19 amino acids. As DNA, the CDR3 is TGTGCCAGCAGCCAAGAGATCGGGGAACGGACAGTTAGCACAGATACGCAGTATTTT. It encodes CASSQEIGERTVSTDTQYF. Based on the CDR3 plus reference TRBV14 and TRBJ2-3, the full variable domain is EAGVTQFPSHSVIEKGQTVTLRCDPISGHDNLYWYRRVMGKEIKFLLHFVKESKQDESGMPNNRFLAERTGGTYSTLKVQPAELEDSGVYFCASSQEIGERTVSTDTQYFGPGTRLTVL.

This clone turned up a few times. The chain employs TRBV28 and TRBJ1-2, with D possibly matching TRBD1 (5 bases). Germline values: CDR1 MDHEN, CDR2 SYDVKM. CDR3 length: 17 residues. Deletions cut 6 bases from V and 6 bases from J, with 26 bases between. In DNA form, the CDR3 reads TGTGCCAGCAGCTCACCCCGGGACTGGGAGAGATTAGATGGCTACACCTTC. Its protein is CASSSPRDWERLDGYTF.

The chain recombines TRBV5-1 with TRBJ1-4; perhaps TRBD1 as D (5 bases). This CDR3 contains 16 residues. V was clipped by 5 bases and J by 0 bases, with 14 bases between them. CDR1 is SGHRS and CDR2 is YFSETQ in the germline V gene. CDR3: CASSSQGHATNEKLFF. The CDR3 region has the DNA TGCGCCAGCAGTTCGCAGGGCCATGCAACTAATGAAAAACTGTTTTTT.

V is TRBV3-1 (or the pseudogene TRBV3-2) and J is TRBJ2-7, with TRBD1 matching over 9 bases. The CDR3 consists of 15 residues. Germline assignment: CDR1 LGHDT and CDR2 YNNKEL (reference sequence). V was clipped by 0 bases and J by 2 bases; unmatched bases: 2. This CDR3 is CASSQERDRAYEQYF. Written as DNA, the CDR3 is TGTGCCAGCAGCCAAGAACGGGACAGGGCCTACGAGCAGTACTTC.

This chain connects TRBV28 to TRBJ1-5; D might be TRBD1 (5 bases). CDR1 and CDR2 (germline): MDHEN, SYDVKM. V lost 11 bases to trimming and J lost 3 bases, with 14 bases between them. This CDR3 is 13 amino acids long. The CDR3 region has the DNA TGTGCCGCGAGGGCAGGGAACAATCAGCCCCAGCATTTT. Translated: CAARAGNNQPQHF.

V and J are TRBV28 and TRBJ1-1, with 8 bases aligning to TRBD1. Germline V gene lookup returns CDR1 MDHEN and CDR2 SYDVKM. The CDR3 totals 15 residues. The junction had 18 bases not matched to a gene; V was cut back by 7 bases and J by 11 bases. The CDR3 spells CASTTSDRGFLTAFF. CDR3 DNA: TGTGCCAGCACCACTTCCGACAGGGGATTCTTAACGGCTTTCTTT.

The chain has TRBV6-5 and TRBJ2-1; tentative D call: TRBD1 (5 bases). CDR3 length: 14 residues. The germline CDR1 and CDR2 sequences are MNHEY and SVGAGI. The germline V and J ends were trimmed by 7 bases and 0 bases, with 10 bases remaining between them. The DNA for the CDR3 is TGTGCCAGCAAGCAGGGTCTCTCCTACAATGAGCAGTTCTTC. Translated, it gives CASKQGLSYNEQFF.

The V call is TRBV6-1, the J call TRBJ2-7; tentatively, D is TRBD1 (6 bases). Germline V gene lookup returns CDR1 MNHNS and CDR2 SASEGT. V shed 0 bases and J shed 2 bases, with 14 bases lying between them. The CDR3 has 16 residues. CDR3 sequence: CASSEARTAAAYEQYF. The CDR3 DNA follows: TGTGCCAGCAGTGAAGCTCGGACAGCCGCAGCCTACGAGCAGTACTTC.

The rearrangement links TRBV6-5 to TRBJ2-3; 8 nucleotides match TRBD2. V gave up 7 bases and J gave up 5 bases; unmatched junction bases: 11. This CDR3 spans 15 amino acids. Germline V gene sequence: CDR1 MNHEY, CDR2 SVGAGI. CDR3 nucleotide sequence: TGTGCCAGCAATACTCAGCGGGAGTTCATAGATACGCAGTATTTT. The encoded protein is CASNTQREFIDTQYF.

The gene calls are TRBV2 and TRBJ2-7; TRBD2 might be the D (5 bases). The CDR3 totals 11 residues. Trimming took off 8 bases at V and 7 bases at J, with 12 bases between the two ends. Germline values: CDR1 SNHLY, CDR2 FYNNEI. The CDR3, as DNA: TGTGCCAGCCAGACCCGGGGAGAGCAGTACTTC. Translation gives CASQTRGEQYF. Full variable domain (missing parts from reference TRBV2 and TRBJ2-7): EPEVTQTPSHQVTQMGQEVILRCVPISNHLYFYWYRQILGQKVEFLVSFYNNEISEKSEIFDDQFSVERPDGSNFTLKIRSTKLEDSAMYFCASQTRGEQYFGPGTRLTVT.

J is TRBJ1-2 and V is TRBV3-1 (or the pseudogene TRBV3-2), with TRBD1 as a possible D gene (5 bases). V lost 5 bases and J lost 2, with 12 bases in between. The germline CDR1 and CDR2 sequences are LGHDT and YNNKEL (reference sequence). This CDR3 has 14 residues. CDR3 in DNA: TGTGCCAGCAGCACCTTACAGGAAAACTATGGCTACACCTTC. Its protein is CASSTLQENYGYTF.

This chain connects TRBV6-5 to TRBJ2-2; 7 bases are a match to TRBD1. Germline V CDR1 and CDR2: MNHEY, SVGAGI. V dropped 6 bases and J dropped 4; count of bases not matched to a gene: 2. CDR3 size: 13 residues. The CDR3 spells CASRRQGTGELFF. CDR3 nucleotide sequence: TGTGCCAGCAGGCGACAGGGCACCGGGGAGCTGTTTTTT.

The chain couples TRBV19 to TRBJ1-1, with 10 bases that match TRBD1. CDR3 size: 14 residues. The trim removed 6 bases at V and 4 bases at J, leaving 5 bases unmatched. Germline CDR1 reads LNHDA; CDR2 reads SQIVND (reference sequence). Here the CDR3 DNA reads TGTGCCAGTAGGGGGGACAGGGGAGGCACTGAAGCTTTCTTT. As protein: CASRGDRGGTEAFF.

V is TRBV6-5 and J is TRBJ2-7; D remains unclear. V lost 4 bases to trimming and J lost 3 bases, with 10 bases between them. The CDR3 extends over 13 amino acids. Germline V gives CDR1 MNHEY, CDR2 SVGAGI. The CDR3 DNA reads TGTGCCAGCAGTTCTAGGATCGGCTACGAGCAGTACTTC. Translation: CASSSRIGYEQYF.

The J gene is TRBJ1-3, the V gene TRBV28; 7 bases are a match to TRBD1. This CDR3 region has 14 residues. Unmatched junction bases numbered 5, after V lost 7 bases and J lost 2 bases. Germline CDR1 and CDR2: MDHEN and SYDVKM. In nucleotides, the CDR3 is TGTGCCAGCACTCTACAGGGGACTGGAAACACCATATATTTT. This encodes CASTLQGTGNTIYF.

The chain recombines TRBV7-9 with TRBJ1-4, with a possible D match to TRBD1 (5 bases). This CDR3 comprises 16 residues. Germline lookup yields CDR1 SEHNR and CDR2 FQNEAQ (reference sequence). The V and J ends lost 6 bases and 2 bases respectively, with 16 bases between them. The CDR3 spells CASSPRAGRTNEKLFF. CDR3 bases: TGTGCCAGCAGTCCCCGAGCAGGGCGCACTAATGAAAAACTGTTTTTT.